This passage covers 4 T cell receptor beta chains from one sample sequenced in a study of blood T cells in healthy people across ages. Primers used in a second PCR of about 6 to 11 cycles were a sample-barcoded 5' primer and a J-beta primer mix. Via MiXCR, TCRdb re-called the 5' RACE reads, giving one row per CDR3 protein. Here the sample spans hundreds of thousands of distinct CDR3 sequences, 29% being singletons. What was sequenced was blood. The receptors shown here come from a woman aged 80 or over in good health.

A word on this clonotype: This is likely a read error, given that the CDR3 carries no conserved phenylalanine or tryptophan at its end. The chain carries TRBV7-2 and TRBJ2-5, with 8 bases that match TRBD1. V lost 1 base, J lost 7 bases, and 5 bases stayed unmatched. The CDR3 is made up of 14 amino acids. CDR1 and CDR2 from the germline V gene are SGHTA and FQGNSA. CDR3 nucleotides: TGTGCCAGCAGCTTAGATCAGGGGGCGGGGACCCAGTACCTC. This sequence encodes CASSLDQGAGTQYL.

To note about this clonotype: A read error is possible here, since a much larger clone lies one base away. The chain links TRBV11-2 to TRBJ2-5; D gene uncertain. The germline V and J ends were trimmed by 6 bases and 11 bases, with 22 bases remaining between them. Germline V gives CDR1 SGHAT, CDR2 FQNNGV. The CDR3 totals 14 residues. CDR3 coding DNA: TGTGCCAGCAGTTATGACATCATGAACAATGAGCAGTACTTC. Translated, it gives CASSYDIMNNEQYF.

This clonotype was seen once. The V and J genes are TRBV20-1 and TRBJ1-1; D possibly corresponds to TRBD1 (6 bases). Germline values: CDR1 DFQATT, CDR2 SNEGSKA (reference sequence). The CDR3 is 16 residues long. V lost 6 bases and J lost 1, with 21 bases in between. CDR3 in amino acids: CSAQTGEGHGNTEAFF. The CDR3 coding sequence is TGCAGTGCCCAGACAGGCGAGGGGCATGGGAACACTGAAGCTTTCTTT.

In this sample, this clonotype turned up many times. The chain carries TRBV5-5 and TRBJ1-4; weak D call: TRBD1 (5 bases). This CDR3 region has 14 residues. V was trimmed by 5 bases and J by 7 bases, leaving 15 bases between them. The germline gives CDR1 SGHKS, CDR2 YYEKEE (reference sequence). CDR3 residues: CASRPGPRSEKLFF. CDR3 sequence (DNA): TGTGCCAGCAGACCGGGACCGCGGAGTGAAAAACTGTTTTTT. Full variable domain (rest looked up from reference TRBV5-5 and TRBJ1-4): DAGVTQSPTHLIKTRGQQVTLRCSPISGHKSVSWYQQVLGQGPQFIFQYYEKEERGRGNFPDRFSARQFPNYSSELNVNALLLGDSALYLCASRPGPRSEKLFFGSGTQLSVL.